A single sample is the source of the 19 T cell receptor beta chains below, sequenced in a study of blood T cell repertoires in COVID-19 (dated by TCRdb to about 2020). The method was the immunoSEQ multiplex PCR assay. TCRdb took over this immuneACCESS table, retaining in-frame rearrangements with V and J assigned. Such tables are incomplete; in checked studies, under half of the missing clones stem from an unresolved V gene, and the remainder is unexplained. The sample table holds around 400,000 clones, of which approximately 90% were seen once. The ten largest clonotypes hold about 0.78% of the sample. Material for sequencing was PBMCs or T cells enriched from blood (not recorded which). These receptor sequences come from a middle-aged woman who had been exposed to COVID-19.

The V and J genes are TRBV7-2 and TRBJ1-2; 9 bases line up with TRBD1. V was pared by 5 bases and J by 2 bases, with 6 bases of the junction left unmatched. CDR1 is SGHTA, CDR2 FQGNSA, per germline. The CDR3 consists of 15 residues. The DNA for the CDR3 is TGTGCCAGCAGCGCCACAGGGGGCTTCAACTATGGCTACACCTTC. Translated, it gives CASSATGGFNYGYTF.

This clone was seen a single time. The CDR3 coding sequence is TGTGCCAGCAGCGTAGGACAGGTCTATGGCTACACCTTC. This codes for CASSVGQVYGYTF. The chain combines TRBV9 with TRBJ1-2, with D maybe TRBD1 (6 bases). This CDR3 is built from 13 residues. CDR1 and CDR2 from the germline V gene are SGDLS and YYNGEE. Trimming removed 0 bases from V and 4 bases from J, with 7 bases in between.

V gene TRBV4-1 combines with J gene TRBJ1-3; unclear D gene. The V and J ends lost 4 bases and 4 bases respectively, with 11 bases between them. CDR1 and CDR2 (germline): MGHRA, YSYEKL. The CDR3 is made up of 14 amino acids. The CDR3 bases are TGCGCCAGCAGCCCAACAGAATTCGGAAACACCATATATTTT. Translating it yields CASSPTEFGNTIYF.

The CDR3 bases are TGTGCCAGCAGCCCAGGTCAGGTGAGCTACGAGCAGTACTTC. Residues: CASSPGQVSYEQYF. The J gene is TRBJ2-7, the V gene TRBV5-5; no firm D call. The germline V gene encodes CDR1 SGHKS and CDR2 YYEKEE (reference sequence). This CDR3 is 14 amino acids long. Trimming took off 4 bases at V and 3 bases at J, with 14 bases between the two ends.

This sequence joins TRBV5-1 and TRBJ1-5; maybe TRBD1 (6 bases). The V end lost 4 bases, the J end lost 2 bases, and 10 bases lay between the germline ends. Per germline, CDR1 SGHRS and CDR2 YFSETQ. CDR3 length: 14 residues. The chain's CDR3 is CASSPDSRNQPQHF. The CDR3 DNA is TGCGCCAGCAGCCCGGACAGTCGCAATCAGCCCCAGCATTTT.

This chain connects TRBV10-2 to TRBJ2-7; 7 bases are shared with TRBD2. Trimming removed 7 bases from V and 1 base from J; junction bases left unmatched: 16. CDR1 is WSHSY and CDR2 is SAAADI in the germline V gene. The CDR3 sequence is 17 residues long. The CDR3 reads CASKHSKGRDNSYEQYF. The DNA of the CDR3 is TGCGCCAGCAAACATTCGAAAGGGAGGGATAATTCCTACGAGCAGTACTTC.

The J gene is TRBJ1-2, the V gene TRBV6-2 or TRBV6-3; no definite D call. Germline V gene data show CDR1 as MNHEY and CDR2 as SVGEGT. Trimming shortened V by 5 bases and J by 0 bases, and 10 bases separated the two germline ends. The CDR3 covers 14 residues. The CDR3 sequence is CASSTREANYGYTF. The CDR3 DNA is TGTGCCAGCAGTACCCGGGAGGCTAACTATGGCTACACCTTC.

The chain has TRBV11-3 and TRBJ1-3; D not certain. V dropped 1 base and J dropped 4 bases, with 8 bases sitting between them. The CDR3 length is 14 residues. From germline, CDR1 is SGHNT and CDR2 YENEEA. CDR3 in amino acids: CASSLAPRGNTIYF. The DNA of the CDR3 is TGTGCCAGCAGCTTAGCACCCAGGGGAAACACCATATATTTT.

This chain links TRBV5-1 with TRBJ1-4, with 7 bases lining up with TRBD1. This CDR3 is built from 15 residues. J gave up 8 bases and V 3 bases, and 10 bases lay outside the gene matches. Germline V lookup: CDR1 SGHRS, CDR2 YFSETQ. The CDR3 sequence: CASSWRTGKGEKLFF. CDR3 nucleotides: TGCGCCAGCAGCTGGCGGACAGGAAAGGGCGAAAAACTGTTTTTT.

This clone has a single count. The chain employs TRBV10-2 and TRBJ1-4; D possibly corresponds to TRBD1 (5 bases). The CDR3 spans 14 residues. Germline CDR1 and CDR2: WSHSY and SAAADI. V was trimmed by 3 bases and J by 5 bases, leaving 10 bases between them. The CDR3 bases are TGCGCCAGCAGTGATCCGGGGGAAAATGAAAAACTGTTTTTT. It specifies CASSDPGENEKLFF.

The genes are TRBV19 and TRBJ2-6, with 7 bases aligning to TRBD1. This CDR3 contains 20 residues. CDR1 and CDR2 from the germline V gene are LNHDA and SQIVND (reference sequence). Trimming removed 4 bases from V and 0 bases from J; junction bases left unmatched: 15. In DNA form, the CDR3 reads TGTGCCAGTAGTAAACAACGATGGGCCAACAGGGGCTCTGGGGCCAACGTCCTGACTTTC. Amino acids: CASSKQRWANRGSGANVLTF.

The chain uses TRBV6-5 and TRBJ1-6, with 8 bases lining up with TRBD1. V lost 0 bases to trimming and J lost 7 bases; unmatched junction nucleotides: 2. Germline CDR1 and CDR2: MNHEY and SVGAGI. This CDR3 region has 15 residues. The CDR3, as DNA: TGTGCCAGCAGTTACTCCCGGACAGGGAATTCACCCCTCCACTTT. Translating gives CASSYSRTGNSPLHF.

The V and J genes are TRBV11-3 and TRBJ2-1, with a possible D match to TRBD1 (6 bases). From germline, CDR1 is SGHNT and CDR2 YENEEA. The CDR3 contains 16 residues. V was trimmed by 4 bases and J by 5 bases, leaving 18 bases between them. CDR3 DNA sequence: TGTGCCAGCAGCTCCCGGGACAAAGGTGTGAACAATGAGCAGTTCTTC. It specifies CASSSRDKGVNNEQFF.

The DNA for the CDR3 is TGCAGCGATAAAAACGCAGCGCTCGGAAACACCATATATTTT. Protein: CSDKNAALGNTIYF. The chain is built from TRBV29-1 and TRBJ1-3; D gene ambiguous. The CDR3 has 14 residues. Germline lookup yields CDR1 SQVTM and CDR2 ANQGSEA. Trimming took 7 bases from V and 4 from J, leaving 17 bases between them.

The CDR3 spells CASSPTSGRAYEQYF. CDR3 sequence (DNA): TGTGCCAGCAGCCCAACTAGCGGGAGGGCCTACGAGCAGTACTTC. This chain uses TRBV7-9 with TRBJ2-7; 13 nucleotides match TRBD2. Germline V gene data show CDR1 as SEHNR and CDR2 as FQNEAQ (reference sequence). The CDR3 runs 15 residues. The trim removed 5 bases at V and 2 bases at J, leaving 3 bases unmatched.

The rearrangement uses TRBV20-1 and TRBJ2-2; 10 bases are a match to TRBD2. The germline V gene has CDR1 DFQATT and CDR2 SNEGSKA (reference sequence). CDR3 length: 14 residues. The V segment lost 3 bases and the J segment 6 bases; nucleotides outside the gene matches: 4. The CDR3 DNA reads as TGCAGTGCTAGTCCCCTAGCGGGAGCCGGGGAGCTGTTTTTT. Its translation: CSASPLAGAGELFF.

This chain joins TRBV5-4 and TRBJ2-7; D is unclear. CDR3 size: 14 residues. Germline CDR1 and CDR2: SGHNT and YYREEE (reference sequence). V was pared by 0 bases and J by 1 base, with 8 bases between. CDR3 region: CASSLALNSYEQYF. The CDR3 nucleotides read TGTGCCAGCAGCTTGGCCTTAAATTCCTACGAGCAGTACTTC. Full variable domain (outside the CDR3, taken from reference TRBV5-4 and TRBJ2-7): ETGVTQSPTHLIKTRGQQVTLRCSSQSGHNTVSWYQQALGQGPQFIFQYYREEENGRGNFPPRFSGLQFPNYSSELNVNALELDDSALYLCASSLALNSYEQYFGPGTRLTVT.

This clone was detected a few times. V usage is TRBV2 and J usage is TRBJ2-1; 13 positions match TRBD2. Per germline, CDR1 SNHLY and CDR2 FYNNEI. With V trimmed by 4 bases and J by 5 bases, 2 bases remained unmatched. There are 15 residues in the CDR3. This CDR3 reads CASSGGLAGDNEQFF. CDR3 in DNA: TGTGCCAGCAGTGGAGGACTAGCGGGAGACAATGAGCAGTTCTTC.

The chain recombines TRBV30 with TRBJ2-2, with a possible D match to TRBD1 (5 bases). In germline, CDR1 is GTSNPN, CDR2 SVGIG (reference sequence). The V end lost 0 bases, the J end lost 2 bases, and 10 bases lay between the germline ends. The CDR3 consists of 15 residues. This CDR3 reads CAWSVAGKNTGELFF. For the CDR3, the DNA is TGTGCCTGGAGTGTAGCAGGGAAAAACACCGGGGAGCTGTTTTTT.